These 6 T cell receptor beta chains share one sample of origin, sequenced in a study of T cells in Graves' hyperthyroidism and ophthalmopathy. Researchers took RNA transcripts and amplified the TCR beta CDR3 regions from them. In the first-round RT-PCR of the TCR CDR3, the HTBI primer set was used. TCRdb ran MiXCR on the multiplex PCR reads and lists one entry per CDR3 protein. Counted here are 450,000 to 650,000 distinct CDR3 sequences, less than 25% occurring once; the ten biggest clones make up about a quarter. The sequenced sample consisted of blood. Receptors were obtained from a young man with Graves' hyperthyroidism.

This clonotype appeared many times. The chain employs TRBV7-2 and TRBJ2-7, with D possibly matching TRBD1 (6 bases). The length of the CDR3 is 13 residues. Germline V gene sequence: CDR1 SGHTA, CDR2 FQGNSA. The V and J ends lost 10 bases and 2 bases respectively, with 15 bases between them. In DNA, the CDR3 is TGTGCCACCACTCCCGAGGGGGCCTACGAGCAGTACTTC. Protein product: CATTPEGAYEQYF.

Points on this clonotype: This may arise from a read error, as a much more abundant clone is one base away. V gene TRBV14 combines with J gene TRBJ2-4, with D possibly matching TRBD2 (5 bases). In germline, CDR1 is SGHDN, CDR2 FVKESK. The CDR3 loop spans 14 amino acids. The CDR3 DNA sequence: TGTGCCAGCAGCCAAGGGAGGTTTAAAAACATTAAGTACTTC. This sequence encodes CASSQGRFKNIKYF.

The gene calls are TRBV27 and TRBJ2-7; 8 positions match TRBD1. The germline CDR1 and CDR2 sequences are MNHEY and SMNVEV (reference sequence). Trimming removed 4 bases from V and 4 bases from J; junction bases left unmatched: 6. The CDR3 is made up of 14 amino acids. The chain's CDR3 is CASSSGDRIYEQYF. In nucleotides, the CDR3 is TGTGCCAGCAGTTCCGGGGACAGGATTTACGAGCAGTACTTC.

This clonotype was seen many times. The genes are TRBV7-2 and TRBJ1-3; no clear D gene. CDR1 is SGHTA and CDR2 is FQGNSA in the germline V gene. V lost 5 bases, J lost 2 bases, and 13 bases lay in between. CDR3 length: 15 residues. The CDR3 loop is CASSRRHLPGNTIYF. The CDR3 DNA reads TGTGCCAGCAGCAGACGACACCTTCCTGGAAACACCATATATTTT.

V is TRBV12-3 or TRBV12-4 and J is TRBJ2-7, with D uncertain. The V and J ends lost 7 bases and 2 bases respectively, with 9 bases between them. The CDR3 has 12 residues. In DNA, the CDR3 is TGTGCCAGCACAGACGCCGCCTACGAGCAGTACTTC. It yields the protein CASTDAAYEQYF.

This clonotype was observed at least ten times. J is TRBJ1-2 and V is TRBV7-3; D is undetermined. The CDR3 runs to 14 residues. In germline, CDR1 is SGHTA, CDR2 FQGTGA. V dropped 0 bases and J dropped 4 bases, with 9 bases sitting between them. This chain's CDR3 is CASSLTVPFYGYTF. CDR3 nucleotides: TGTGCCAGCAGCTTAACAGTCCCCTTCTATGGCTACACCTTC.